The source of this T cell receptor (beta chain) is a study of CD8 T cells in Susac syndrome. Overall study: Patients with Susac syndrome were therapy-naive, on corticosteroids, or on intravenous immunoglobulin alone at the time that blood was drawn.

CDR3 length: 11 amino acids. Germline CDR1 is SGHAT and CDR2 is FQNNGV. Trimming shortened V by 1 base and J by 4 bases, and 1 base separated the two germline ends. Judged by abundance, this clonotype is medium-sized. RNA in amounts of roughly 0.5 to 1 ug was reverse transcribed with random hexamers. The authors amplified TCR beta CDR3 across 54 Vbeta and 13 Jbeta using immunoSEQ multiplex PCR. TCRdb reanalysed the immunoSEQ multiplex PCR reads using MiXCR and keeps one entry per CDR3 protein. The sample includes about 80,000 distinct CDR3 sequences, 85% to 95% of them seen just once. The sequence was obtained from a human donor with Susac syndrome. The V and J genes are TRBV11-2 and TRBJ2-5, with D unclear. The sequenced material came from CD8+ T cells from PBMCs. The CDR3 sequence is CASSLGETQYF. The CDR3, as DNA: TGTGCCAGCAGCTTAGGAGAGACCCAGTACTTC.